This entry describes one T cell receptor beta chain. The V gene end was trimmed by 7 bases and the J gene end by 6 bases; junction bases not matched to a gene: 2. CDR1 ENHRY and CDR2 SYGVKD come from the germline V gene. The CDR3 has 12 amino acids. TCRdb called the 5' RACE reads again in MiXCR, with one record for every CDR3 protein. Counted here are about 390,000 distinct CDR3 sequences, under 25% occurring once; the ten biggest clones make up around 12%. The sample is drawn from a study of T-cell memory formation after mild COVID-19. This sequence joins TRBV10-3 and TRBJ2-1; TRBD1 matches 8 bases. Sequencing was carried out using PBMCs or a T cell subset sorted from them (not recorded which). This clonotype was obtained from an adult woman who had mild COVID-19 (a few samples of this study predate the infection). Cell type and time point are not known. CDR3 loop: CAITQGGNEQFF. The CDR3 DNA is TGTGCCATCACACAGGGGGGCAATGAGCAGTTCTTC.